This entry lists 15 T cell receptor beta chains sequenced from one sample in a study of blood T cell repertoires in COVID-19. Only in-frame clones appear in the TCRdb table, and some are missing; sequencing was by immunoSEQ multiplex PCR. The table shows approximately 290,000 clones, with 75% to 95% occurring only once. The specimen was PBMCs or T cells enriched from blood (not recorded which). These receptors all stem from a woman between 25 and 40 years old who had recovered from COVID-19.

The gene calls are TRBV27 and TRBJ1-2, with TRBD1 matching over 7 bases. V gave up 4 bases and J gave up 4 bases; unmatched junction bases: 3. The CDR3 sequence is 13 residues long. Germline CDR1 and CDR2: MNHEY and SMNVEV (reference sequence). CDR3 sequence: CASSSRDSYGYTF. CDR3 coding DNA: TGTGCCAGCAGTTCCCGGGACAGCTATGGCTACACCTTC.

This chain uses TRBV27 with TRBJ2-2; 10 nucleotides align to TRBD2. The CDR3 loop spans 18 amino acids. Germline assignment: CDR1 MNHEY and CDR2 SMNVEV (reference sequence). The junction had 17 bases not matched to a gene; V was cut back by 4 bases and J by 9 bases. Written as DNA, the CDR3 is TGTGCCAGCAGTTCCATAGCCCCTAGCGGGAGATCTTACTGGGAGCTGTTTTTT. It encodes CASSSIAPSGRSYWELFF.

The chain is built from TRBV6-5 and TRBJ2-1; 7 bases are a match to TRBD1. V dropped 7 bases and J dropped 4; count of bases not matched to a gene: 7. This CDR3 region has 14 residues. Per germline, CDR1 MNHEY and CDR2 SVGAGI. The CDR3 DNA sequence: TGTGCCAGCATCCCGGGACAGTTATACAATGAGCAGTTCTTC. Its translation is CASIPGQLYNEQFF.

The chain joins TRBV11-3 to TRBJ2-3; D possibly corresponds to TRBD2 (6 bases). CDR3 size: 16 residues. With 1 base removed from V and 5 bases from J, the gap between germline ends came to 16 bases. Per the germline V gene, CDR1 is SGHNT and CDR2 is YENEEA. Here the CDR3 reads CASSLGGGAPGDTQYF. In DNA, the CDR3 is TGTGCCAGCAGCTTAGGTGGCGGGGCCCCGGGAGATACGCAGTATTTT.

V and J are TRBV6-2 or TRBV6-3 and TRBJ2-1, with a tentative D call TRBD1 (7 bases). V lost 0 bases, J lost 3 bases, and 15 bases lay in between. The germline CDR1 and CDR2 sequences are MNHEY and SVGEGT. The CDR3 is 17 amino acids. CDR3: CASSYSLEGTDYNEQFF. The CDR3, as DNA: TGTGCCAGCAGTTACTCATTGGAGGGGACAGACTACAATGAGCAGTTCTTC.

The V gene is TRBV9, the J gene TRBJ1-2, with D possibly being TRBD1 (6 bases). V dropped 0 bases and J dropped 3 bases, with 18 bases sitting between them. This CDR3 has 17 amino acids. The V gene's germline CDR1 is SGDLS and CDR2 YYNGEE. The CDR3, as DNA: TGTGCCAGCAGCGTAGGGGGGCAGGCTCCCAATTACTATGGCTACACCTTC. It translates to CASSVGGQAPNYYGYTF.

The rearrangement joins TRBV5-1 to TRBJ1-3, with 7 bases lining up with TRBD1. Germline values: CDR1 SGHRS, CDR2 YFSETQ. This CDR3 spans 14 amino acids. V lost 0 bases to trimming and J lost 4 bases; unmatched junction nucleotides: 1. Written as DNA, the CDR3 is TGCGCCAGCAGCTTGGAAGGGGGCGGAAACACCATATATTTT. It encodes CASSLEGGGNTIYF.

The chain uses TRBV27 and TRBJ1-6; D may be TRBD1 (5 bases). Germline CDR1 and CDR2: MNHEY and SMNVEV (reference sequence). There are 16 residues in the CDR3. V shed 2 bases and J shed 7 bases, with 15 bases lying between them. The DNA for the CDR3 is TGTGCCAGCAGTTTAACCCCTGGGGGGACGAATTCACCCCTCCACTTT. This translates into CASSLTPGGTNSPLHF.

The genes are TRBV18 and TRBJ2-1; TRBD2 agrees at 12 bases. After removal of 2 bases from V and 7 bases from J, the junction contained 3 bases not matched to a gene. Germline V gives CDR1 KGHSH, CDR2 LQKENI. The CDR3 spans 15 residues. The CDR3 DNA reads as TGTGCCAGCTCACCAACTAGCGGGAGGAGGAATGAGCAGTTCTTC. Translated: CASSPTSGRRNEQFF.

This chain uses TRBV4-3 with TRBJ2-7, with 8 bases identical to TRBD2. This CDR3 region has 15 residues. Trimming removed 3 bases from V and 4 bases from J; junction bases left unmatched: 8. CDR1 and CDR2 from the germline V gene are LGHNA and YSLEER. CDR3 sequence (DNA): TGCGCCAGCAGCCAGGACAGCGGGAGTGGATACGAGCAGTACTTC. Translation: CASSQDSGSGYEQYF.

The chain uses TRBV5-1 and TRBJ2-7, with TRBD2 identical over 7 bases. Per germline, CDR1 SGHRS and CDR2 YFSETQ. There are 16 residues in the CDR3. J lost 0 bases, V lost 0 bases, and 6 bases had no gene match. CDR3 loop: CASSLGLATTSYEQYF. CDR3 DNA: TGCGCCAGCAGCTTGGGACTAGCCACCACCTCCTACGAGCAGTACTTC.

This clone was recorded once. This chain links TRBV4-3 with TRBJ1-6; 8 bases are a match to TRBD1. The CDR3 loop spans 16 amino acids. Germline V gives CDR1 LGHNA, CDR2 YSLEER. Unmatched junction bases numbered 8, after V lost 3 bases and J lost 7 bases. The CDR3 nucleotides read TGCGCCAGCAGCCAGGATCCGACAGGGGACAATTCACCCCTCCACTTT. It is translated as CASSQDPTGDNSPLHF.

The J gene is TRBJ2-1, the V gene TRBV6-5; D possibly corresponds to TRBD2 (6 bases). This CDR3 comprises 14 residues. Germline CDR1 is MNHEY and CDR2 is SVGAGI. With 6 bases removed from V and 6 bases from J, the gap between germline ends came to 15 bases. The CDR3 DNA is TGTGCCAGCAGCTCCGGGACTTTTTCCAATGAGCAGTTCTTC. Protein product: CASSSGTFSNEQFF.

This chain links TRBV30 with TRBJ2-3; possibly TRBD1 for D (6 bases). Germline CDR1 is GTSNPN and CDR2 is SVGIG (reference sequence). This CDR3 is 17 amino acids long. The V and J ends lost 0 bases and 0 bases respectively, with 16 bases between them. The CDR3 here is CAWSVGSYGQSTDTQYF. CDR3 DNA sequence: TGTGCCTGGAGTGTGGGCTCATACGGACAGAGCACAGATACGCAGTATTTT.

CDR3 in DNA: TGTGCCAGCAGCGAAAGCCCGAGCTCTGGAAACACCATATATTTT. Protein sequence: CASSESPSSGNTIYF. The chain carries TRBV7-9 and TRBJ1-3; D is undetermined. V lost 5 bases to trimming and J lost 0 bases, with 11 bases between them. Germline values: CDR1 SEHNR, CDR2 FQNEAQ (reference sequence). CDR3 size: 15 residues.